The 27 T cell receptor beta chains below were found in one sample sequenced in a study of OX40 agonist ivuxolimab in advanced cancers. Receptor libraries were prepared by the immunoSEQ multiplex PCR assay. TCRdb obtained this table from immuneACCESS and retained in-frame rearrangements with V and J assigned. These tables miss some clones; where compared with another copy, unresolved V genes account for less than half of the shortfall, and the remainder is unexplained. The sample table shows around 77,000 clones, and 75% to 85% are seen once. The top ten clonotypes cover approximately 5% of the sample. This sample comprised CD4+ or CD8+ T cells sorted from blood, obtained in a trial of the OX40 agonist ivuxolimab. The origin of the receptors is an adult with an advanced solid tumor such as melanoma, head and neck, liver or kidney cancer.

The V gene is TRBV19, the J gene TRBJ2-3; possibly TRBD1 for D (5 bases). Trimming stripped 3 bases from V and 2 bases from J, with 15 bases between. Germline CDR1 reads LNHDA; CDR2 reads SQIVND (reference sequence). This CDR3 spans 16 amino acids. CDR3 in DNA: TGTGCCAGTAGTATGAGTGGGGCCTTGGTCACAGATACGCAGTATTTT. Translation gives CASSMSGALVTDTQYF.

The V and J genes are TRBV5-1 and TRBJ2-7; unclear D gene. V lost 1 base and J lost 5, with 16 bases in between. CDR1 SGHRS and CDR2 YFSETQ come from the germline V gene. The CDR3 spans 15 residues. CDR3 sequence: CASSLKVSSIDEQYF. Here the CDR3 DNA reads TGCGCCAGCAGCTTGAAGGTTTCCTCGATCGACGAGCAGTACTTC.

The CDR3: CASSLSGPEAFF. In DNA form, the CDR3 reads TGTGCCAGCAGCTTGTCAGGGCCTGAAGCTTTCTTT. V is TRBV5-6 and J is TRBJ1-1; the D gene is possibly TRBD1 (5 bases). Germline CDR1 SGHDT, CDR2 YYEEEE. This CDR3 contains 12 residues. The V end lost 1 base, the J end lost 6 bases, and 7 bases lay between the germline ends.

The chain employs TRBV11-2 and TRBJ1-2; D unclear. The germline gives CDR1 SGHAT, CDR2 FQNNGV. V lost 2 bases and J lost 7, with 11 bases in between. The CDR3 covers 13 residues. CDR3 protein: CASSLSLGRGYTF. The DNA for the CDR3 is TGTGCCAGCAGCTTATCTTTAGGACGTGGCTACACCTTC.

The chain carries TRBV5-6 and TRBJ2-3, with 10 bases matching TRBD1. CDR1 and CDR2 (germline): SGHDT, YYEEEE. The J segment lost 7 bases and the V segment lost 4 bases, leaving 9 bases of the junction unmatched. This CDR3 is built from 15 residues. The CDR3 sequence: CASSNRDRGLYTQYF. Here the CDR3 DNA reads TGTGCCAGCAGCAACCGGGACAGGGGCCTCTATACGCAGTATTTT. Based on the CDR3 plus reference TRBV5-6 and TRBJ2-3, the full variable domain is DAGVTQSPTHLIKTRGQQVTLRCSPKSGHDTVSWYQQALGQGPQFIFQYYEEEERQRGNFPDRFSGHQFPNYSSELNVNALLLGDSALYLCASSNRDRGLYTQYFGPGTRLTVL.

The gene calls are TRBV10-1 and TRBJ2-2; 7 bases line up with TRBD1. Trimming cost V 4 bases and J 1 base; bases outside gene matches: 3. Germline values: CDR1 WNHNN, CDR2 SYGVQD (reference sequence). The CDR3 totals 15 residues. The CDR3: CASSAGTVNTGELFF. The CDR3 DNA is TGCGCCAGCAGTGCCGGGACAGTGAACACCGGGGAGCTGTTTTTT.

This chain links TRBV25-1 with TRBJ1-3; a weak D match, TRBD1 (5 bases). CDR3 size: 15 residues. Per the germline V gene, CDR1 is MGHDK and CDR2 is SYGVNS. Trimming left V 4 bases short and J 4 bases short, with 14 bases between. CDR3 protein: CASSAPRQPGNTIYF. The CDR3 nucleotides read TGTGCCAGCAGTGCTCCACGACAGCCCGGAAACACCATATATTTT. Together with reference TRBV25-1 and TRBJ1-3, the CDR3 gives the full variable domain: EADIYQTPRYLVIGTGKKITLECSQTMGHDKMYWYQQDPGMELHLIHYSYGVNSTEKGDLSSESTVSRIRTEHFPLTLESARPSHTSQYLCASSAPRQPGNTIYFGEGSWLTVV.

This chain connects TRBV5-6 to TRBJ1-2; perhaps TRBD1 as D (5 bases). Trimming took off 1 base at V and 0 bases at J, with 10 bases between the two ends. Per the germline V gene, CDR1 is SGHDT and CDR2 is YYEEEE. This CDR3 spans 15 amino acids. CDR3 nucleotide sequence: TGTGCCAGCAGCTTGTACGGGACGGCTAACTATGGCTACACCTTC. This encodes CASSLYGTANYGYTF. The variable domain in full, with the rest retrieved from reference TRBV5-6 and TRBJ1-2, is DAGVTQSPTHLIKTRGQQVTLRCSPKSGHDTVSWYQQALGQGPQFIFQYYEEEERQRGNFPDRFSGHQFPNYSSELNVNALLLGDSALYLCASSLYGTANYGYTFGSGTRLTVV.

This clone has a handful of counts. This chain links TRBV15 with TRBJ1-1; no definite D call. The ends were cut back, 0 bases at V and 5 bases at J, with 22 bases in the middle. This CDR3 has 18 amino acids. Germline assignment: CDR1 LNHNV and CDR2 YYDKDF (reference sequence). For the CDR3, the DNA is TGTGCCACCAGCAGAGATGACCCCCTCGTAGAGGGTAAAACTGAAGCTTTCTTT. Residues: CATSRDDPLVEGKTEAFF.

This clone was observed once. The chain combines TRBV29-1 with TRBJ1-1; possible D gene TRBD1, 6 bases. Germline V gene sequence: CDR1 SQVTM, CDR2 ANQGSEA. With 4 bases removed from V and 5 bases from J, the gap between germline ends came to 23 bases. The CDR3 has 16 residues. CDR3 in amino acids: CSVGSLRGGQGTEAFF. In DNA, the CDR3 is TGCAGCGTTGGCAGCCTCCGGGGGGGTCAGGGGACTGAAGCTTTCTTT.

This sequence joins TRBV6-5 and TRBJ2-1; 9 nucleotides align to TRBD2. Germline V gives CDR1 MNHEY, CDR2 SVGAGI. The CDR3 consists of 15 residues. The V gene end was trimmed by 10 bases and the J gene end by 7 bases; junction bases not matched to a gene: 14. CDR3 sequence reads: CATRAPSGVRNEQFF. CDR3 nucleotide sequence: TGTGCCACCCGGGCCCCTAGCGGGGTACGGAATGAGCAGTTCTTC.

V gene TRBV27 combines with J gene TRBJ1-1, with TRBD1 matching 8 bases. J was trimmed by 7 bases and V by 1 base; bases with no gene match: 11. Germline V lookup: CDR1 MNHEY, CDR2 SMNVEV (reference sequence). This CDR3 contains 16 residues. The CDR3 bases are TGTGCCAGCAGTTTATACGCCTTAAGGGACAGGATTGAAGCTTTCTTT. It codes for CASSLYALRDRIEAFF.

This clone was seen at least ten times. The sample carries other DNA sequences with the same CDR3. V gene TRBV30 combines with J gene TRBJ1-5; D remains ambiguous. Trimming shortened V by 0 bases and J by 4 bases, and 10 bases separated the two germline ends. Looked up from germline, CDR1 is GTSNPN and CDR2 is SVGIG (reference sequence). This CDR3 has 14 residues. The CDR3 nucleotides are TGTGCCTGGAGTGTTGGCCATGTGAATCAGCCCCAGCATTTT. This sequence encodes CAWSVGHVNQPQHF.

The chain employs TRBV11-2 and TRBJ2-5; 7 nucleotides align to TRBD1. With 2 bases clipped from V and 3 bases from J, the junction kept 3 bases outside the gene matches. The CDR3 consists of 14 residues. Germline lookup yields CDR1 SGHAT and CDR2 FQNNGV. CDR3 region: CASSLQQGKETQYF. In DNA, the CDR3 is TGTGCCAGCAGCTTACAACAGGGGAAAGAGACCCAGTACTTC.

CDR3 in amino acids: CASSVNPGQGAVSYGYTF. The CDR3 nucleotides are TGTGCCAGCAGTGTAAATCCGGGACAGGGGGCAGTTAGCTATGGCTACACCTTC. This chain links TRBV28 with TRBJ1-2; 12 positions match TRBD1. Per germline, CDR1 MDHEN and CDR2 SYDVKM. Trimming cost V 5 bases and J 4 bases; bases outside gene matches: 14. The CDR3 sequence is 18 residues long.

The sample holds a few counts of this clone. The chain couples TRBV2 to TRBJ1-2; TRBD1 agrees at 7 bases. V dropped 11 bases and J dropped 3; count of bases not matched to a gene: 9. The CDR3 is 13 residues long. CDR1 and CDR2 (germline): SNHLY, FYNNEI. CDR3 in amino acids: CAGQQGKDYGYTF. DNA of the CDR3: TGTGCCGGACAACAGGGGAAGGACTATGGCTACACCTTC.

Points on this clone: This may arise from a read error, as a much more abundant clone is one base away. The J gene is TRBJ1-4, the V gene TRBV9; 10 positions match TRBD1. V was pared by 0 bases and J by 6 bases, with 2 bases of the junction left unmatched. The CDR3 covers 15 residues. Germline CDR1 is SGDLS and CDR2 is YYNGEE. The CDR3 coding sequence is TGTGCCAGCAGCGTAGCCGGGACAGGGGATGAAAAACTGTTTTTT. Protein: CASSVAGTGDEKLFF.

The chain links TRBV30 to TRBJ2-7; D gene ambiguous. From germline, CDR1 is GTSNPN and CDR2 SVGIG (reference sequence). The CDR3 loop spans 15 amino acids. V lost 0 bases and J 6 bases, leaving 18 bases between the germline ends. The chain's CDR3 is CAWSVPWIRTGEQYF. In DNA form, the CDR3 reads TGTGCCTGGAGTGTCCCCTGGATCCGCACGGGCGAGCAGTACTTC.

The rearrangement links TRBV18 to TRBJ1-6; 8 nucleotides match TRBD1. The CDR3 length is 15 residues. CDR1 is KGHSH, CDR2 LQKENI, per germline. The V segment lost 6 bases and the J segment 7 bases; nucleotides outside the gene matches: 8. CDR3 residues: CASSRSDRGNSPLHF. The CDR3 DNA follows: TGTGCCAGCTCTAGATCCGACAGGGGAAATTCACCCCTCCACTTT.

This clone has only one observation. The J gene is TRBJ1-2, the V gene TRBV6-5, with D uncertain. Trimming took 4 bases from V and 0 from J, leaving 12 bases between them. The CDR3 sequence is 15 residues long. In germline, CDR1 is MNHEY, CDR2 SVGAGI. CDR3 bases: TGTGCCAGCAGTTCTTACCCGGGGACTAACTATGGCTACACCTTC. It translates to CASSSYPGTNYGYTF.

The sample holds a few counts of this clone. The gene calls are TRBV28 and TRBJ1-5; unclear D gene. This CDR3 is built from 14 residues. Trimming removed 6 bases from V and 2 bases from J, with 11 bases in between. Germline V CDR1 and CDR2: MDHEN, SYDVKM. DNA of the CDR3: TGTGCCAGCAGGCCTGGGATCGGCAATCAGCCCCAGCATTTT. This encodes CASRPGIGNQPQHF.

J is TRBJ2-1 and V is TRBV29-1; 7 bases agree with TRBD2. J was trimmed by 0 bases and V by 5 bases; bases with no gene match: 10. This CDR3 region has 16 residues. The germline V gene encodes CDR1 SQVTM and CDR2 ANQGSEA. DNA of the CDR3: TGCAGCGTTAAGGCGGGAGTGACGGGCTCCTACAATGAGCAGTTCTTC. Translated: CSVKAGVTGSYNEQFF.

This clone was recorded only once. The V call is TRBV28, the J call TRBJ2-7, with D tentatively TRBD2 (5 bases). Germline CDR1 MDHEN, CDR2 SYDVKM. CDR3 length: 15 residues. V dropped 3 bases and J dropped 6 bases, with 18 bases sitting between them. CDR3 protein: CASSFSSGLSGEQYF. The CDR3 region has the DNA TGTGCCAGCAGTTTTTCATCCGGACTCTCGGGCGAGCAGTACTTC. The whole variable domain, filled in from reference TRBV28 and TRBJ2-7, reads DVKVTQSSRYLVKRTGEKVFLECVQDMDHENMFWYRQDPGLGLRLIYFSYDVKMKEKGDIPEGYSVSREKKERFSLILESASTNQTSMYLCASSFSSGLSGEQYFGPGTRLTVT.

This clone was counted ten times or more. The junction departs from germline at one end; a sequencing error may be responsible. This sequence joins TRBV4-3 and TRBJ2-1; D is ambiguous. In germline, CDR1 is LGHNA, CDR2 YSLEER. This CDR3 spans 13 amino acids. CDR3 bases: TGCGCCAGCAGCCCTAAGGTGTACAGTGAGCAGTTCTTC. Translating it yields CASSPKVYSEQFF.

This rearrangement joins TRBV29-1 to TRBJ1-1; D possibly corresponds to TRBD1 (5 bases). The germline V gene encodes CDR1 SQVTM and CDR2 ANQGSEA. V was cut by 5 bases and J by 4 bases, with 8 bases left in between. CDR3 length: 11 residues. The CDR3 DNA reads TGCAGCGTTCGGGGGAGCACTGAAGCTTTCTTT. Protein product: CSVRGSTEAFF.

This clone was counted a few times. This chain links TRBV7-9 with TRBJ2-3; D gene unclear. V was cut by 2 bases and J by 4 bases, with 1 base left in between. From germline, CDR1 is SEHNR and CDR2 FQNEAQ (reference sequence). The CDR3 consists of 11 residues. Written as DNA, the CDR3 is TGTGCCAGCAGCTTATCAGATACGCAGTATTTT. Residues: CASSLSDTQYF.

This rearrangement joins TRBV19 to TRBJ2-3; D remains unclear. V gave up 3 bases and J gave up 6 bases, with 4 bases separating them. Germline lookup yields CDR1 LNHDA and CDR2 SQIVND (reference sequence). This CDR3 is 11 amino acids long. CDR3 protein: CASSIWDTQYF. CDR3 nucleotide sequence: TGTGCCAGTAGTATTTGGGATACGCAGTATTTT.